This T cell receptor beta chain was retrieved from a study of CD8 T cells in ankylosing spondylitis. Study-wide results and caveats: There was reportedly significant enrichment of clones that were disease-linked in matched ankylosing spondylitis synovial fluid. With a CD8+ phenotype, disease-linked clones were relatively rare in peripheral blood.

This CDR3 contains 13 residues. The trim removed 5 bases at V and 9 bases at J, leaving 10 bases unmatched. The germline V gene has CDR1 DFQATT and CDR2 SNEGSKA (reference sequence). The TCR beta libraries were generated through quantitative 5'-RACE incorporating molecular barcodes. From the 5' RACE reads, TCRdb called clonotypes with MiXCR, one entry per CDR3 protein. The sample holds tens of thousands of distinct CDR3 sequences; about 6% are singletons and the top ten take approximately 5%. This clonotype was detected many times. Its antigen is not known. V gene TRBV20-1 combines with J gene TRBJ2-1; TRBD2 matches 7 bases. The sample taken for sequencing was synovial fluid, either unsorted or a sorted T cell fraction (not recorded which). The source of this sequence is a male donor with ankylosing spondylitis. The CDR3: CSAERREGSEQFF. The CDR3 DNA reads as TGCAGTGCTGAACGCAGGGAGGGAAGTGAGCAGTTCTTC.